This entry lists 31 T cell receptor beta chains sequenced from one sample in a study of graft-versus-host responses after intestinal transplantation. Using immunoSEQ multiplex PCR, the repertoire was profiled, and TCRdb retains in-frame clones only, with some absent. Of approximately 50,000 clones listed, 70% to 90% were seen once; the top ten hold 1.5% to 2%. The source material was PBMCs, sampled 26 days after transplant. The receptors were sampled from a human patient who received an intestinal transplant, so some T cells may come from the graft donor.

This chain uses TRBV9 with TRBJ2-3; D uncertain. Germline CDR1 reads SGDLS; CDR2 reads YYNGEE. The CDR3 runs 13 residues. The V end was cut by 1 base, the J end by 2 bases, with 5 bases between. The CDR3 here is CASSVLNTDTQYF. DNA for the CDR3: TGTGCCAGCAGCGTACTAAACACAGATACGCAGTATTTT. Complete variable domain (other parts from reference TRBV9 and TRBJ2-3): DSGVTQTPKHLITATGQRVTLRCSPRSGDLSVYWYQQSLDQGLQFLIQYYNGEERAKGNILERFSAQQFPDLHSELNLSSLELGDSALYFCASSVLNTDTQYFGPGTRLTVL.

The chain employs TRBV2 and TRBJ2-2, with a possible D match to TRBD1 (6 bases). Germline V gives CDR1 SNHLY, CDR2 FYNNEI. V lost 7 bases and J 0 bases, leaving 15 bases between the germline ends. The CDR3 has 16 amino acids. The CDR3 spells CASTDNRDANTGELFF. CDR3 DNA: TGTGCCAGCACTGATAACAGGGACGCGAACACCGGGGAGCTGTTTTTT.

This clone was seen just once. The genes are TRBV2 and TRBJ2-5, with TRBD2 as a possible D gene (6 bases). Germline CDR1 is SNHLY and CDR2 is FYNNEI. V dropped 4 bases and J dropped 1 base, with 10 bases sitting between them. CDR3 length: 14 residues. The CDR3 region has the DNA TGTGCCAGCAGTGGCGGGACTTTCCAAGAGACCCAGTACTTC. Translation: CASSGGTFQETQYF. The complete variable domain, with remaining parts taken from reference TRBV2 and TRBJ2-5, reads EPEVTQTPSHQVTQMGQEVILRCVPISNHLYFYWYRQILGQKVEFLVSFYNNEISEKSEIFDDQFSVERPDGSNFTLKIRSTKLEDSAMYFCASSGGTFQETQYFGPGTRLLVL.

As DNA, the CDR3 is TGTGCCAGCAGCTTGGGCGGGGGGGACCTCTCTGGCTACACCTTC. Translation gives CASSLGGGDLSGYTF. J is TRBJ1-2 and V is TRBV5-4; TRBD1 is a possible D gene (5 bases). CDR1 is SGHNT, CDR2 YYREEE, per germline (reference sequence). The CDR3 has 15 residues. V lost 0 bases, J lost 7 bases, and 16 bases lay in between.

The chain has TRBV6-1 and TRBJ2-2; tentative D call: TRBD1 (6 bases). The CDR3 sequence is 13 residues long. Germline V lookup: CDR1 MNHNS, CDR2 SASEGT. V lost 7 bases, J lost 2 bases, and 8 bases lay in between. The CDR3 sequence is CASNRANTGELFF. CDR3 nucleotides: TGTGCCAGCAACAGGGCAAACACCGGGGAGCTGTTTTTT.

The chain combines TRBV6-6 with TRBJ2-3; D not certain. Trimming took off 5 bases at V and 0 bases at J, with 12 bases between the two ends. Germline V gene sequence: CDR1 MNHNY, CDR2 SVGAGI (reference sequence). This CDR3 has 15 residues. The DNA of the CDR3 is TGTGCCAGCAGTGCCCAAGCGTTCAGCACAGATACGCAGTATTTT. Its protein product is CASSAQAFSTDTQYF.

V and J are TRBV2 and TRBJ1-1, with 7 nucleotides matching TRBD1. The CDR3 has 12 amino acids. Germline CDR1 is SNHLY and CDR2 is FYNNEI. The V segment lost 4 bases and the J segment 10 bases; nucleotides outside the gene matches: 6. This chain's CDR3 is CASSAQGEGAFF. CDR3 bases: TGTGCCAGCAGTGCCCAGGGGGAAGGAGCTTTCTTT.

This chain links TRBV2 with TRBJ2-7; 9 bases match TRBD1. Germline assignment: CDR1 SNHLY and CDR2 FYNNEI. V shed 4 bases, J shed 4 bases, and the junction held 8 bases outside the gene matches. CDR3 size: 15 residues. CDR3 amino acids: CASSVEGTGKYEQYF. The CDR3 bases are TGTGCCAGCAGTGTCGAGGGGACAGGGAAATACGAGCAGTACTTC.

The CDR3 DNA reads as TGCGCCAGCAGCACTACGGGACAGAAAAACATTCAGTACTTC. Protein sequence: CASSTTGQKNIQYF. The chain is built from TRBV5-1 and TRBJ2-4; 7 bases line up with TRBD1. CDR1 SGHRS and CDR2 YFSETQ come from the germline V gene. CDR3 length: 14 amino acids. V lost 4 bases to trimming and J lost 4 bases; unmatched junction nucleotides: 5.

Details on this clone: A junction end diverges from the germline sequence, so it may reflect a read error. This chain links TRBV19 with TRBJ2-1, with 14 bases lining up with TRBD2. Germline CDR1 LNHDA, CDR2 SQIVND (reference sequence). The CDR3 consists of 16 residues. The CDR3 sequence: CASSIDLGLAGGEKFF. For the CDR3, the DNA is TGTGCCAGTAGTATAGATCTCGGACTAGCGGGGGGTGAGAAGTTCTTC.

The chain recombines TRBV28 with TRBJ1-6, with TRBD1 matching over 11 bases. Germline-derived CDR1 and CDR2 are MDHEN and SYDVKM. The CDR3 runs 19 residues. V gave up 4 bases and J gave up 0 bases; unmatched junction bases: 8. The CDR3 DNA sequence: TGTGCCAGCAGTTCGGGACAGGGGGGGATAAGCTCCTATAATTCACCCCTCCACTTT. The encoded protein is CASSSGQGGISSYNSPLHF.

This clone showed up just a few times. The chain uses TRBV2 and TRBJ2-2; D gene unclear. This CDR3 is built from 13 residues. Between the trimmed V and J ends, which lost 3 bases and 8 bases, there was a span of 10 bases. Germline V gives CDR1 SNHLY, CDR2 FYNNEI. The CDR3 region is CASSDSFSGELFF. CDR3 DNA sequence: TGTGCCAGCAGTGACAGTTTTTCGGGGGAGCTGTTTTTT.

J is TRBJ2-3 and V is TRBV13; the D gene is possibly TRBD1 (6 bases). CDR3 length equals 16 residues. With 3 bases removed from V and 0 bases from J, the gap between germline ends came to 13 bases. The V gene's germline CDR1 is PRHDT and CDR2 FYEKMQ (reference sequence). Here the CDR3 reads CASSFSTGRSTDTQYF. As DNA, the CDR3 is TGTGCCAGCAGCTTCTCGACAGGACGCAGCACAGATACGCAGTATTTT.

CDR3 loop: CASSETGHSGNTIYF. The CDR3 nucleotides read TGTGCCAGTAGCGAGACAGGGCACTCTGGAAACACCATATATTTT. J is TRBJ1-3 and V is TRBV19; 7 positions match TRBD1. Germline loops: CDR1 LNHDA, CDR2 SQIVND (reference sequence). The CDR3 runs 15 residues. With V trimmed by 6 bases and J by 0 bases, 5 bases remained unmatched.

The genes are TRBV5-4 and TRBJ2-7, with 8 bases that match TRBD1. Germline V gene sequence: CDR1 SGHNT, CDR2 YYREEE (reference sequence). CDR3 size: 14 residues. Unmatched junction bases numbered 6, after V lost 4 bases and J lost 3 bases. The DNA for the CDR3 is TGTGCCAGCAGCCCCGGACAGGGCCGCTACGAGCAGTACGTC. This sequence encodes CASSPGQGRYEQYV.

This chain connects TRBV7-9 to TRBJ2-3; 14 bases line up with TRBD2. The CDR3 runs to 18 residues. CDR1 and CDR2 (germline): SEHNR, FQNEAQ (reference sequence). Losses at the gene ends were 0 bases for V and 4 bases for J; bases not matched to a gene: 6. CDR3 region: CASSLARTSGGTSDTQYF. In DNA, the CDR3 is TGTGCCAGCAGCTTAGCCCGGACTAGCGGGGGGACTTCAGATACGCAGTATTTT.

The chain's CDR3 is CSALPRQGSTEAFF. CDR3 DNA sequence: TGCAGCGCCCTCCCTAGACAGGGTAGCACTGAAGCTTTCTTT. This chain connects TRBV29-1 to TRBJ1-1, with 7 bases fitting TRBD1. CDR3 length equals 14 residues. The V and J ends lost 7 bases and 4 bases, in that order; junction bases with no gene match: 12. CDR1 and CDR2 (germline): SQVTM, ANQGSEA.

The sample holds one count of this clone. Distinct nucleotide sequences in the sample also encode this CDR3. This chain uses TRBV27 with TRBJ1-1, with D uncertain. Trimming removed 2 bases at V and 5 bases at J, with 15 bases between. The CDR3 has 15 residues. CDR1 MNHEY and CDR2 SMNVEV come from the germline V gene (reference sequence). The CDR3 here is CASSLDGGRLTEAFF. The CDR3 region has the DNA TGTGCCAGCAGTTTAGATGGAGGACGTTTGACTGAAGCTTTCTTT.

This clone came up a few times. This chain connects TRBV7-9 to TRBJ1-3; D ambiguous. Germline CDR1 SEHNR, CDR2 FQNEAQ (reference sequence). This CDR3 contains 13 residues. V dropped 6 bases and J dropped 7 bases, with 13 bases sitting between them. CDR3 in DNA: TGTGCCAGCAGGGATCCAGCCGGGAACACCATATATTTT. Amino acids: CASRDPAGNTIYF.

This clone was detected a few times. The chain carries TRBV27 and TRBJ2-7, with a weak D call TRBD1 (5 bases). The CDR3 has 13 amino acids. Germline CDR1 is MNHEY and CDR2 is SMNVEV (reference sequence). The germline V and J ends were trimmed by 5 bases and 1 base, with 9 bases remaining between them. The CDR3, as DNA: TGTGCCAGCAGTCCTGGACATTCCTACGAGCAGTACGTC. It is translated as CASSPGHSYEQYV.

V and J are TRBV5-1 and TRBJ2-6, with 11 positions matching TRBD2. This CDR3 is 21 amino acids long. J was trimmed by 0 bases and V by 0 bases; bases with no gene match: 11. Germline CDR1 reads SGHRS; CDR2 reads YFSETQ. As DNA, the CDR3 is TGCGCCAGCAGCTTGGCTAGCGGGGGGTCTTACTCCTACTCTGGGGCCAACGTCCTGACTTTC. Protein product: CASSLASGGSYSYSGANVLTF.

The chain joins TRBV19 to TRBJ1-1, with D unresolved. V dropped 4 bases and J dropped 0 bases, with 6 bases sitting between them. CDR1 and CDR2 from the germline V gene are LNHDA and SQIVND (reference sequence). This CDR3 spans 13 amino acids. CDR3 protein: CASSRSMNTEAFF. CDR3 in DNA: TGTGCCAGTAGTAGGAGCATGAACACTGAAGCTTTCTTT.

The V and J genes are TRBV6-1 and TRBJ2-4; TRBD2 matches 14 bases. Germline V gene data show CDR1 as MNHNS and CDR2 as SASEGT. Trimming took 2 bases from V and 6 from J; bases not matched to a gene: 3. The CDR3 is 16 amino acids. Here the CDR3 reads CASSEWGLAGANIQYF. The CDR3, as DNA: TGTGCCAGCAGTGAATGGGGACTAGCGGGAGCAAACATTCAGTACTTC.

Only one count was recorded for this clone. The same CDR3 also results from other DNA sequences found in this sample. This sequence joins TRBV5-4 and TRBJ2-3; 8 bases fit TRBD2. In germline, CDR1 is SGHNT, CDR2 YYREEE (reference sequence). This CDR3 region has 16 residues. V was pared by 0 bases and J by 3 bases, with 6 bases of the junction left unmatched. The CDR3 protein is CASSLGAGGGTDTQYF. The CDR3 region has the DNA TGTGCCAGCAGCTTGGGTGCGGGGGGCGGGACAGATACGCAGTATTTT.

J is TRBJ2-7 and V is TRBV7-9, with D perhaps matching TRBD1 (6 bases). CDR1 and CDR2 from the germline V gene are SEHNR and FQNEAQ (reference sequence). This CDR3 region has 14 residues. Trimming took 1 base from V and 7 from J, leaving 14 bases between them. CDR3 sequence reads: CASSLDPDRSEQYV. The CDR3 bases are TGTGCCAGCAGCTTAGACCCCGACAGGTCAGAGCAGTACGTC.

The gene calls are TRBV2 and TRBJ2-1; 9 bases map to TRBD2. The CDR3 runs to 17 residues. Losses at the gene ends were 3 bases for V and 2 bases for J; bases not matched to a gene: 8. Germline V lookup: CDR1 SNHLY, CDR2 FYNNEI. In DNA form, the CDR3 reads TGTGCCAGCAGTGAGACTCCTAGCGGGGACGCCTACAATGAGCAGTTCTTC. It yields the protein CASSETPSGDAYNEQFF. Supplemented by reference TRBV2 and TRBJ2-1, the full variable domain reads EPEVTQTPSHQVTQMGQEVILRCVPISNHLYFYWYRQILGQKVEFLVSFYNNEISEKSEIFDDQFSVERPDGSNFTLKIRSTKLEDSAMYFCASSETPSGDAYNEQFFGPGTRLTVL.

V usage is TRBV7-9 and J usage is TRBJ2-1; 14 bases match TRBD2. Germline CDR1 SEHNR, CDR2 FQNEAQ (reference sequence). The CDR3 runs 17 residues. V was clipped by 5 bases and J by 5 bases; unmatched bases: 8. The CDR3 region is CASSRTSGGFPHNEQFF. CDR3 DNA sequence: TGTGCCAGCAGCAGGACTAGCGGGGGGTTCCCTCACAATGAGCAGTTCTTC. Using reference TRBV7-9 and TRBJ2-1 for the parts outside the CDR3, the full variable domain is DTGVSQNPRHKITKRGQNVTFRCDPISEHNRLYWYRQTLGQGPEFLTYFQNEAQLEKSRLLSDRFSAERPKGSFSTLEIQRTEQGDSAMYLCASSRTSGGFPHNEQFFGPGTRLTVL.

The gene calls are TRBV29-1 and TRBJ1-1; 11 bases line up with TRBD1. Trimming at V came to 6 bases and at J to 11 bases, leaving 11 bases not matched to a gene. The CDR3 runs 13 residues. The germline CDR1 and CDR2 sequences are SQVTM and ANQGSEA. The CDR3 spells CSVGQGAIQEAFF. In DNA form, the CDR3 reads TGCAGCGTCGGACAGGGGGCGATCCAGGAGGCTTTCTTT.

The chain recombines TRBV14 with TRBJ1-2, with D possibly being TRBD1 (6 bases). The CDR3 runs 15 residues. CDR1 is SGHDN, CDR2 FVKESK, per germline. Trimming stripped 0 bases from V and 4 bases from J, with 12 bases between. The CDR3 sequence is CASSQEGQPVYGYTF. CDR3 nucleotide sequence: TGTGCCAGCAGCCAAGAAGGACAGCCCGTCTATGGCTACACCTTC. Full variable domain (remainder filled in from reference TRBV14 and TRBJ1-2): EAGVTQFPSHSVIEKGQTVTLRCDPISGHDNLYWYRRVMGKEIKFLLHFVKESKQDESGMPNNRFLAERTGGTYSTLKVQPAELEDSGVYFCASSQEGQPVYGYTFGSGTRLTVV.

This chain links TRBV30 with TRBJ1-5, with TRBD1 matching 8 bases. Trimming removed 2 bases from V and 5 bases from J; junction bases left unmatched: 5. CDR3 length equals 14 residues. Germline CDR1 is GTSNPN and CDR2 is SVGIG (reference sequence). The DNA for the CDR3 is TGTGCCTGGAGTCGGGGACAGGAGTATCAGCCCCAGCATTTT. It yields the protein CAWSRGQEYQPQHF.

The CDR3 DNA reads TGTGCCAGCCGATTAGGGGGGAACACTGAAGCTTTCTTT. Translating it yields CASRLGGNTEAFF. The genes are TRBV27 and TRBJ1-1; D is possibly TRBD1 (6 bases). CDR1 and CDR2 from the germline V gene are MNHEY and SMNVEV (reference sequence). V was cut by 8 bases and J by 1 base, with 11 bases left in between. There are 13 residues in the CDR3.